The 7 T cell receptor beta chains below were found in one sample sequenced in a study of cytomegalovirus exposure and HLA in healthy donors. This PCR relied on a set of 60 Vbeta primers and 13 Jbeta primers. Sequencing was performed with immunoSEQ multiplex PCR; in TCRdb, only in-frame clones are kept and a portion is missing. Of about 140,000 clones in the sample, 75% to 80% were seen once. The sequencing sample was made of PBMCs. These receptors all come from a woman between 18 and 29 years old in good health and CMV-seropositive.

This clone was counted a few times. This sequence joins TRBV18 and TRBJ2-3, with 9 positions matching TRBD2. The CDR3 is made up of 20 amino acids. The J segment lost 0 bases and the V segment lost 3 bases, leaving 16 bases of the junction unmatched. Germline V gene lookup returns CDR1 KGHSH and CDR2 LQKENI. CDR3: CASSPSRRGGIEGSTDTQYF. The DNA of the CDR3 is TGTGCCAGCTCACCGTCACGGCGGGGGGGCATTGAGGGGAGCACAGATACGCAGTATTTT. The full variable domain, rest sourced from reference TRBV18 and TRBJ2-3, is NAGVMQNPRHLVRRRGQEARLRCSPMKGHSHVYWYRQLPEEGLKFMVYLQKENIIDESGMPKERFSAEFPKEGPSILRIQQVVRGDSAAYFCASSPSRRGGIEGSTDTQYFGPGTRLTVL.

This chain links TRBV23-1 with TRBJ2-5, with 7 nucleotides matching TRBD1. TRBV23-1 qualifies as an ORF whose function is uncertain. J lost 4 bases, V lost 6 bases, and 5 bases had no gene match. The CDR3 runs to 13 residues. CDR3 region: CASRGTVAETQYF. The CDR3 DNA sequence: TGCGCCAGCAGGGGGACAGTGGCAGAGACCCAGTACTTC.

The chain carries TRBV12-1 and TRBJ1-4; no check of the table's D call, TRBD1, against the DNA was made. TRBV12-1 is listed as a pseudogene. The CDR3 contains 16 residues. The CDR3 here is CASSTRQGATNEKLFF. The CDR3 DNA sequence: TGTGCCAGCAGCACACGACAGGGGGCGACTAATGAAAAACTGTTTTTT.

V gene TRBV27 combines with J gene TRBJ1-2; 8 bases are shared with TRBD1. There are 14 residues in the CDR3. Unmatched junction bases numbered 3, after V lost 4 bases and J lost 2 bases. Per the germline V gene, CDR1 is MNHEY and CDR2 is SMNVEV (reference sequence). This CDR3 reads CASSSDRANYGYTF. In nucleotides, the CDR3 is TGTGCCAGCAGTTCGGACAGGGCCAACTATGGCTACACCTTC.

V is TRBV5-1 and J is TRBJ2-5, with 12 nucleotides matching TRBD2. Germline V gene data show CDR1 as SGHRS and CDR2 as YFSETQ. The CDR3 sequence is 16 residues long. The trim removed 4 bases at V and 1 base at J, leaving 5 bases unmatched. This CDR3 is CASSRQTSGGQETQYF. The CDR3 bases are TGCGCCAGCAGCCGCCAGACTAGCGGGGGCCAAGAGACCCAGTACTTC.

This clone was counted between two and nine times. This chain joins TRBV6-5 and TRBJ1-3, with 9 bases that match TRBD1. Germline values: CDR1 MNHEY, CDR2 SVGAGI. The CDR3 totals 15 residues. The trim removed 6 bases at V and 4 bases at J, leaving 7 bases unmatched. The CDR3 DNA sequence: TGTGCCAGCAGCCGCGACAGGGGGAAAGGAAACACCATATATTTT. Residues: CASSRDRGKGNTIYF.

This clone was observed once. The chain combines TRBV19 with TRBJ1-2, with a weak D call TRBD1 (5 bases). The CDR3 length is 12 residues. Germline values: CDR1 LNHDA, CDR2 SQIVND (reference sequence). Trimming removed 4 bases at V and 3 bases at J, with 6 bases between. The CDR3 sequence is CASSKQDYGYTF. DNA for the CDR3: TGTGCCAGTAGTAAACAGGACTATGGCTACACCTTC.